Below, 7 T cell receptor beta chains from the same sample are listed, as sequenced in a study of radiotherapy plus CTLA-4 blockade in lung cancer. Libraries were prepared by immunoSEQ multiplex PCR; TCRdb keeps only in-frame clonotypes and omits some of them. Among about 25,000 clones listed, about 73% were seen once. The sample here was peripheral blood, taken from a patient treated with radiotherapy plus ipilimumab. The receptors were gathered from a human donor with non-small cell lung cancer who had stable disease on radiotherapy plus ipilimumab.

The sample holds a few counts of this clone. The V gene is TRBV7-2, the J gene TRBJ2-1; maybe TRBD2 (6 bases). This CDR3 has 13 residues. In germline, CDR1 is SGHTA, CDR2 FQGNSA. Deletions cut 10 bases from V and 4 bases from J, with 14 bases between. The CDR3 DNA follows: TGTGCCACAGGGCGGCGGGGTTACAATGAGCAGTTCTTC. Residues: CATGRRGYNEQFF.

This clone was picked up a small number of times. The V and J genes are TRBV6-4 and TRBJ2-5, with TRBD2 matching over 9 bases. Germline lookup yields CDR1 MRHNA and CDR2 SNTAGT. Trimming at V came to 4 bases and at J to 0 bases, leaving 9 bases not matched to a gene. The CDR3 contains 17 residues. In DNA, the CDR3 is TGTGCCAGCAGTGCCGCGGGGCTAGCGGGAAACCAAGAGACCCAGTACTTC. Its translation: CASSAAGLAGNQETQYF.

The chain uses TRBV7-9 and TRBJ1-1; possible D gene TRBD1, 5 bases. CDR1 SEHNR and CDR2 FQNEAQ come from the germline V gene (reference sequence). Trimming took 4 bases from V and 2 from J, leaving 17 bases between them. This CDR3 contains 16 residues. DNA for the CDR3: TGTGCCAGCAGCTCATCGGACCGGGACCGTAACACTGAAGCTTTCTTT. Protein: CASSSSDRDRNTEAFF.

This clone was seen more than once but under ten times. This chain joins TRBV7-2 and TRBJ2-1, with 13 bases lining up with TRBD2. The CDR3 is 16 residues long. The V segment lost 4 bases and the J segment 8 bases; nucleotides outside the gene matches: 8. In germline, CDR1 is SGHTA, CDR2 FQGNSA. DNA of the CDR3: TGTGCCAGCAGCTCCACTAGCGGGAGGGCCCAGGATGAGCAGTTCTTC. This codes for CASSSTSGRAQDEQFF. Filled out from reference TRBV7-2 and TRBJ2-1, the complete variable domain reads GAGVSQSPSNKVTEKGKDVELRCDPISGHTALYWYRQSLGQGLEFLIYFQGNSAPDKSGLPSDRFSAERTGGSVSTLTIQRTQQEDSAVYLCASSSTSGRAQDEQFFGPGTRLTVL.

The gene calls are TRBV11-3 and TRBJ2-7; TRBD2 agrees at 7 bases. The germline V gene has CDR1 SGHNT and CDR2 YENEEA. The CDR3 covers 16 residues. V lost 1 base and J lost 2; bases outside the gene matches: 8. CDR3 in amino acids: CASSLVTLSGTYEQYF. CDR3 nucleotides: TGTGCCAGCAGCTTAGTGACTCTCAGCGGGACCTACGAGCAGTACTTC.

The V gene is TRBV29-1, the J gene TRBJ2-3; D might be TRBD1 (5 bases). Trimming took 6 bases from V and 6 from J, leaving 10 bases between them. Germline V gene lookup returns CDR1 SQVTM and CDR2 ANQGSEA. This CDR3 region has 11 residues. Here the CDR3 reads CSVQGVDTQYF. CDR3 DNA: TGCAGCGTGCAGGGCGTCGATACGCAGTATTTT.

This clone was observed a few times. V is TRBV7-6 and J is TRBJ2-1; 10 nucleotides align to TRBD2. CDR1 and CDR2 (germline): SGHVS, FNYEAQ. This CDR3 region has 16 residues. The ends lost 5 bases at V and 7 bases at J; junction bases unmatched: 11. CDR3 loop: CASSPQREGRGNEQFF. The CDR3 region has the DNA TGTGCCAGCAGCCCGCAGCGGGAGGGCCGGGGTAATGAGCAGTTCTTC.